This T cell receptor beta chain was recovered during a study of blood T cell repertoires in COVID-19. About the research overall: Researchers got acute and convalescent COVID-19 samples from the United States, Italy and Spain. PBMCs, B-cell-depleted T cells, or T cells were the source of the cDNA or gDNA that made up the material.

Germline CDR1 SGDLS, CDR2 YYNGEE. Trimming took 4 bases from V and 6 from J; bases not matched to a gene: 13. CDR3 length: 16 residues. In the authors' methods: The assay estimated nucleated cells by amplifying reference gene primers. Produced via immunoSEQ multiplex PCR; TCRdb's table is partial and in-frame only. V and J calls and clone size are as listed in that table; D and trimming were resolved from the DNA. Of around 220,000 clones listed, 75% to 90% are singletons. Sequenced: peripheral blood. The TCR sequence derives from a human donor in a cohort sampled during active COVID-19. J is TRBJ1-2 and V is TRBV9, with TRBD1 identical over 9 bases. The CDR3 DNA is TGTGCCAGCAGCCCTTTCCCAGACAGGGGGTTTGATGGCTACACCTTC. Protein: CASSPFPDRGFDGYTF.